This paragraph covers one T cell receptor beta chain sequence. Original data processing: Nucleated cell counts were estimated from reference gene primer amplification. This table comes from immunoSEQ multiplex PCR, and its TCRdb copy is limited to in-frame clones, with some not included. V and J calls and clone size follow that table, whereas D and trimming were derived from the DNA. The sample consists of fewer than 350,000 clones, 81% of them appearing once. These data come from a study of blood T cell repertoires in COVID-19. Overall study context: Collection of acute and convalescent COVID-19 samples took place in the United States, Italy and Spain. T cells, B-cell-depleted T cells, or PBMCs provided the cDNA or gDNA that served as material.

The CDR3 contains 18 residues. The trim removed 4 bases at V and 4 bases at J, leaving 12 bases unmatched. Per germline, CDR1 SGHVS and CDR2 FNYEAQ. This TCR was recovered from a woman aged 60-75 years with active or convalescent COVID-19. The chain recombines TRBV7-6 with TRBJ2-2; TRBD2 matches 10 bases. Sample: peripheral blood. For the CDR3, the DNA is TGTGCCAGCAGCTCGTTGGGTCTTTCTAGCGGGGGCACCGGGGAGCTGTTTTTT. Its translation: CASSSLGLSSGGTGELFF.